One and the same sample provided the 3 T cell receptor beta chains below, sequenced in a study of blood T cells in healthy people across ages (dated by TCRdb to between 2015 and 2016). Libraries were built with 5' RACE. This sample was sequenced with an Illumina HiSeq 2500. A second PCR of about 6 to 12 cycles was run with a J-beta primer mix and a sample-barcoded 5' primer. TCRdb applied fastp at Q25 and MiXCR to the public reads, then kept only in-frame beta chains. CDR3 protein sequences are deduplicated, and each keeps its most common genes and DNA. The sample table records about 1,500,000 distinct CDR3 sequences; under 30% of these occur just once. The ten largest clonotypes hold 7.7% of the sample. The sequenced sample was blood. These receptors came from a woman in her twenties or thirties in good health.

The chain links TRBV28 to TRBJ2-7; TRBD1 might be the D (6 bases). This CDR3 is 16 amino acids long. Germline assignment: CDR1 MDHEN and CDR2 SYDVKM. V was pared by 7 bases and J by 5 bases, with 24 bases between. The CDR3 DNA reads as TGTGCCAGCACCCCAGGAACAACAGGGAGAAGGAACGAGCAGTACTTC. Protein sequence: CASTPGTTGRRNEQYF.

This clonotype was counted many times. The V gene is TRBV20-1, the J gene TRBJ2-3, with D possibly TRBD2 on 6 matching bases. Per germline, CDR1 DFQATT and CDR2 SNEGSKA (reference sequence). The CDR3 contains 11 residues. Between the trimmed V and J ends, which lost 6 bases and 7 bases, there was a span of 11 bases. CDR3 protein: CSALRGYTQYF. The CDR3 DNA reads as TGCAGTGCCCTGCGGGGTTATACGCAGTATTTT.

This clonotype was seen a single time. V is TRBV7-9 and J is TRBJ1-4; TRBD1 might be the D (5 bases). The CDR3 covers 17 residues. V was shortened by 4 bases and J by 1 base, with 16 bases between the two germline ends. The germline V gene encodes CDR1 SEHNR and CDR2 FQNEAQ (reference sequence). CDR3 in amino acids: CASSSTDRHVTNEKLFF. CDR3 in DNA: TGTGCCAGCAGCTCAACCGACAGACATGTAACTAATGAAAAACTGTTTTTT.